The 21 T cell receptor beta chains reported below all come from one sample, sequenced in a study of control samples from healthy donors and cancer patients. The method was immunoSEQ multiplex PCR; TCRdb's version includes in-frame clones alone and lacks a portion of them. The table has over 200,000 clones, 82% seen once. The source material was PBMCs. The receptors derive from a woman aged 55-75 years with lung cancer.

The chain combines TRBV5-8 with TRBJ2-3; D unclear. This CDR3 has 15 residues. Trimming stripped 0 bases from V and 6 bases from J, with 14 bases between. Germline V gene sequence: CDR1 SGHTS, CDR2 YDEGEE. The CDR3 DNA sequence: TGTGCCAGCAGCTTGGGTACATCAAGGGTGGATACGCAGTATTTT. Protein sequence: CASSLGTSRVDTQYF.

The J gene is TRBJ1-5, the V gene TRBV18; D unclear. From germline, CDR1 is KGHSH and CDR2 LQKENI. Trimming stripped 6 bases from V and 0 bases from J, with 9 bases between. The CDR3 sequence is 14 residues long. CDR3 sequence reads: CASSQEHSNQPQHF. CDR3 nucleotides: TGTGCCAGCTCCCAAGAACATAGCAATCAGCCCCAGCATTTT.

The chain uses TRBV2 and TRBJ1-5; D gene unclear. Trimming left V 6 bases short and J 3 bases short, with 6 bases between. This CDR3 is built from 12 residues. Per germline, CDR1 SNHLY and CDR2 FYNNEI. The CDR3 region has the DNA TGTGCCAGCAGCACGGCCAATCAGCCCCAGCATTTT. Residues: CASSTANQPQHF.

The rearrangement links TRBV5-1 to TRBJ2-5, with unresolved D. V was shortened by 4 bases and J by 2 bases, with 18 bases between the two germline ends. Germline values: CDR1 SGHRS, CDR2 YFSETQ. The CDR3 loop spans 16 amino acids. CDR3 DNA sequence: TGCGCCAGCAGCCACTCAACCTACCCAGGTCAAGAGACCCAGTACTTC. It yields the protein CASSHSTYPGQETQYF.

The rearrangement links TRBV28 to TRBJ1-5; D ambiguous. Germline V gene data show CDR1 as MDHEN and CDR2 as SYDVKM. The V end lost 2 bases, the J end lost 6 bases, and 8 bases lay between the germline ends. The length of the CDR3 is 13 residues. The CDR3 DNA reads as TGTGCCAGCAGTTTACGATCGGGTCAGCCCCAGCATTTT. Its protein product is CASSLRSGQPQHF.

This clone turned up a few times. This chain uses TRBV30 with TRBJ1-4, with D uncertain. Trimming removed 2 bases at V and 8 bases at J, with 15 bases between. CDR1 GTSNPN and CDR2 SVGIG come from the germline V gene (reference sequence). The CDR3 runs to 14 residues. DNA for the CDR3: TGTGCCTGGAGTCCAACCGACGTGGGGGAAAAACTGTTTTTT. Translated, it gives CAWSPTDVGEKLFF.

V is TRBV7-8 and J is TRBJ2-5, with 10 bases aligning to TRBD1. In germline, CDR1 is SGHVS, CDR2 FQNEAQ. V lost 2 bases to trimming and J lost 5 bases; unmatched junction nucleotides: 8. The CDR3 totals 16 residues. The CDR3 region is CASSLPPGQGWETQYF. CDR3 nucleotide sequence: TGTGCCAGCAGCTTACCTCCGGGACAGGGGTGGGAGACCCAGTACTTC. The variable domain in full, completed from reference TRBV7-8 and TRBJ2-5, reads GAGVSQSPRYKVAKRGQDVALRCDPISGHVSLFWYQQALGQGPEFLTYFQNEAQLDKSGLPSDRFFAERPEGSVSTLKIQRTQQEDSAVYLCASSLPPGQGWETQYFGPGTRLLVL.

The V and J genes are TRBV28 and TRBJ1-2; D is unresolved. The CDR3 contains 12 residues. V was trimmed by 5 bases and J by 5 bases, leaving 9 bases between them. CDR1 is MDHEN and CDR2 is SYDVKM in the germline V gene. CDR3 bases: TGTGCCAGCAGTCTTCCCGGGTATGGCTACACCTTC. Translated: CASSLPGYGYTF.

This sequence joins TRBV7-2 and TRBJ2-1; possibly TRBD2 for D (5 bases). V lost 0 bases to trimming and J lost 0 bases, with 9 bases between them. The CDR3 is 16 residues long. Germline V lookup: CDR1 SGHTA, CDR2 FQGNSA. The CDR3 loop is CASSLAGTSSYNEQFF. The CDR3 DNA sequence: TGTGCCAGCAGCTTAGCAGGCACTAGCTCCTACAATGAGCAGTTCTTC.

This clone came up once. The J gene is TRBJ2-1, the V gene TRBV29-1; D is undetermined. Germline CDR1 is SQVTM and CDR2 is ANQGSEA. The CDR3 runs 13 residues. Deletions cut 6 bases from V and 5 bases from J, with 14 bases between. The CDR3 DNA follows: TGCAGCGTACTTACGGCTGGGCACAATGAGCAGTTCTTC. Translated, it gives CSVLTAGHNEQFF.

Only one count was recorded for this clone. The chain employs TRBV5-1 and TRBJ2-1; possible D gene TRBD2, 5 bases. Germline V lookup: CDR1 SGHRS, CDR2 YFSETQ. V dropped 1 base and J dropped 7 bases, with 12 bases sitting between them. This CDR3 comprises 14 residues. The CDR3 DNA reads TGCGCCAGCAGCTTGTACGGGATGGGGAATGAGCAGTTCTTC. As protein: CASSLYGMGNEQFF. The entire variable domain, with the rest obtained from reference TRBV5-1 and TRBJ2-1, is as follows: KAGVTQTPRYLIKTRGQQVTLSCSPISGHRSVSWYQQTPGQGLQFLFEYFSETQRNKGNFPGRFSGRQFSNSRSEMNVSTLELGDSALYLCASSLYGMGNEQFFGPGTRLTVL.

V usage is TRBV7-8 and J usage is TRBJ2-4; 7 bases fit TRBD2. From germline, CDR1 is SGHVS and CDR2 FQNEAQ. Trimming at V came to 5 bases and at J to 3 bases, leaving 4 bases not matched to a gene. The CDR3 runs 14 residues. DNA of the CDR3: TGTGCCAGCAGCCCCAGGGAGGGCAAAAACATTCAGTACTTC. Protein sequence: CASSPREGKNIQYF. The full variable domain, its missing parts supplied by reference TRBV7-8 and TRBJ2-4, is GAGVSQSPRYKVAKRGQDVALRCDPISGHVSLFWYQQALGQGPEFLTYFQNEAQLDKSGLPSDRFFAERPEGSVSTLKIQRTQQEDSAVYLCASSPREGKNIQYFGAGTRLSVL.

This chain uses TRBV15 with TRBJ2-2; 8 bases are a match to TRBD1. J lost 7 bases, V lost 1 base, and 8 bases had no gene match. Germline V lookup: CDR1 LNHNV, CDR2 YYDKDF (reference sequence). The CDR3 consists of 16 residues. The CDR3 DNA sequence: TGTGCCACCAGCAGAGCCGGGACAGGCGAAGACGGGGAGCTGTTTTTT. Translating it yields CATSRAGTGEDGELFF.

The gene calls are TRBV11-1 and TRBJ2-7; TRBD1 matches at 9 bases. The CDR3 has 16 residues. The ends lost 4 bases at V and 7 bases at J; junction bases unmatched: 14. Germline V gene data show CDR1 as SGHAT and CDR2 as FQDESV (reference sequence). The CDR3 sequence: CASSSVVGQGIGEQYF. In DNA, the CDR3 is TGTGCCAGCAGCTCTGTCGTCGGACAGGGGATTGGGGAGCAGTACTTC.

About this clone itself: A read error may produce the germline difference seen at one junction end. The chain joins TRBV28 to TRBJ2-2; D is tentatively TRBD1 or TRBD2 (6 bases each). Germline CDR1 and CDR2: MDHEN and SYDVKM. This CDR3 contains 13 residues. In DNA form, the CDR3 reads TGTGCCAGCAGTTTATCAGGGGCCGGGGGGCTGTTTTTT. The encoded protein is CASSLSGAGGLFF.

The chain uses TRBV5-8 and TRBJ1-4, with TRBD1 matching 7 bases. After removal of 0 bases from V and 3 bases from J, the junction contained 8 bases not matched to a gene. The CDR3 has 17 amino acids. CDR1 is SGHTS and CDR2 is YDEGEE in the germline V gene. The CDR3 bases are TGTGCCAGCAGCTTGGAAGGTATCGGACAGGCTAATGAAAAACTGTTTTTT. Translation gives CASSLEGIGQANEKLFF.

The chain is built from TRBV3-1 (or the pseudogene TRBV3-2) and TRBJ2-2; TRBD1 or TRBD2 may be the D gene (5 bases each). The germline CDR1 and CDR2 sequences are LGHDT and YNNKEL (reference sequence). V dropped 4 bases and J dropped 3 bases, with 9 bases sitting between them. The CDR3 has 14 amino acids. The CDR3 sequence: CASSLQGDTGELFF. CDR3 DNA: TGTGCCAGCAGCCTGCAGGGAGACACCGGGGAGCTGTTTTTT.

Remarks on this clone: Different DNA sequences within this sample yield the same CDR3. The rearrangement joins TRBV2 to TRBJ1-2; TRBD1 aligns across 7 bases. V lost 3 bases, J lost 0 bases, and 4 bases stayed unmatched. Germline V CDR1 and CDR2: SNHLY, FYNNEI. This CDR3 region has 15 residues. The CDR3 DNA reads TGTGCCAGCAGTGAGACAGGGTTTACTAACTATGGCTACACCTTC. This encodes CASSETGFTNYGYTF. The full variable domain, in which reference TRBV2 and TRBJ1-2 provide the parts outside the CDR3, is EPEVTQTPSHQVTQMGQEVILRCVPISNHLYFYWYRQILGQKVEFLVSFYNNEISEKSEIFDDQFSVERPDGSNFTLKIRSTKLEDSAMYFCASSETGFTNYGYTFGSGTRLTVV.

The CDR3 DNA is TGTGCCAGTAGAGACCAGGGCAAGAAGACCCAGTACTTC. Its protein product is CASRDQGKKTQYF. The chain carries TRBV19 and TRBJ2-5, with D possibly TRBD1 on 5 matching bases. The germline V and J ends were trimmed by 6 bases and 6 bases, with 14 bases remaining between them. Per germline, CDR1 LNHDA and CDR2 SQIVND (reference sequence). The CDR3 runs 13 residues.

The table lists this clone with a count of one. The rearrangement uses TRBV28 and TRBJ1-2; the D gene is possibly TRBD1 (6 bases). There are 12 residues in the CDR3. Germline CDR1 MDHEN, CDR2 SYDVKM. V shed 8 bases and J shed 4 bases, with 11 bases lying between them. Here the CDR3 DNA reads TGTGCCAGCGGGCGGGACACCTATGGCTACACCTTC. Protein sequence: CASGRDTYGYTF.

This clone was seen a few times. This chain joins TRBV6-2 or TRBV6-3 and TRBJ1-5; D may be TRBD1 (6 bases). V was shortened by 5 bases and J by 5 bases, with 16 bases between the two germline ends. Germline CDR1 and CDR2: MNHEY and SVGEGT. The CDR3 runs to 15 residues. The CDR3 region has the DNA TGTGCCAGCAGTCGGACGGTACGGACAGATCAGCCCCAGCATTTT. This translates into CASSRTVRTDQPQHF.